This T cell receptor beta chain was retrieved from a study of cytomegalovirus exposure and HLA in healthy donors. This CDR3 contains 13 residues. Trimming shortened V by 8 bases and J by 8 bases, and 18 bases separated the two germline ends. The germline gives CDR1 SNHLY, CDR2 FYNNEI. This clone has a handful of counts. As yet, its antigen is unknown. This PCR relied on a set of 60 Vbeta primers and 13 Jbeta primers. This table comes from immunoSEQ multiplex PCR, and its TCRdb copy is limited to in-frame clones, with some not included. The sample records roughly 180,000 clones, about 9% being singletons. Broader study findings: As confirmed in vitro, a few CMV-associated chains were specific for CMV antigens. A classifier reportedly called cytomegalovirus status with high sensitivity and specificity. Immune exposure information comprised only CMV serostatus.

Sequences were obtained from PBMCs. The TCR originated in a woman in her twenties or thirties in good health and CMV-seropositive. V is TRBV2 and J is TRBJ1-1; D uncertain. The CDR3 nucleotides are TGTGCCAGCCACGCGAACCGAGGTACCGAAGCTTTCTTT. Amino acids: CASHANRGTEAFF.